Listed here are 11 T cell receptor beta chains from one sample, sequenced in a study of human T cells and chemical hapten exposure. TCRdb passed the RACE reads through MiXCR, listing each CDR3 protein once. In the table there are some 90,000 distinct CDR3 sequences, roughly 10% of which are singletons. Stated time point: patch test 2, 6 weeks after DPC sensitization. Treatment: therapeutic diphenylcyclopropenone sensitization with weekly scalp DPC. The input for sequencing was whole blood, taken in connection with sensitization to the hapten diphenylcyclopropenone (DPC). The receptors were gathered from a woman aged 40 to 50 with alopecia areata. Some clones in this sample may be carry-over from other donors' samples.

The gene calls are TRBV7-6 and TRBJ1-1, with no clear D. CDR3 length: 14 amino acids. V was clipped by 2 bases and J by 2 bases, with 9 bases between them. Germline CDR1 reads SGHVS; CDR2 reads FNYEAQ. CDR3 nucleotide sequence: TGTGCCAGCAGCTTATCTATCCAAAACACTGAAGCTTTCTTT. Translation: CASSLSIQNTEAFF.

The V call is TRBV25-1, the J call TRBJ2-7; 8 positions agree with TRBD1. The V gene end was trimmed by 3 bases and the J gene end by 9 bases; junction bases not matched to a gene: 7. CDR3 length equals 13 residues. From germline, CDR1 is MGHDK and CDR2 SYGVNS. The CDR3 nucleotides are TGTGCCAGCAGTGACTTCTGGACAGGGAGGCAGTACTTC. The encoded protein is CASSDFWTGRQYF.

The V and J genes are TRBV20-1 and TRBJ2-7; 7 bases agree with TRBD1. The CDR3 contains 13 residues. Looked up from germline, CDR1 is DFQATT and CDR2 is SNEGSKA (reference sequence). Germline trimming cut 2 bases from V and 3 bases from J; bases unmatched to any gene: 4. CDR3 loop: CSARNRDSYEQYF. Written as DNA, the CDR3 is TGCAGTGCTAGAAACCGGGACAGCTACGAGCAGTACTTC.

In its sample, this clonotype was seen many times. CDR3 loop: CASSDAGRGEKLFF. CDR3 nucleotide sequence: TGTGCCAGCAGTGATGCGGGGCGGGGTGAAAAACTGTTTTTT. V gene TRBV25-1 combines with J gene TRBJ1-4; D perhaps matches TRBD1 (5 bases). The CDR3 runs to 14 residues. CDR1 is MGHDK and CDR2 is SYGVNS in the germline V gene. Trimming took 3 bases from V and 7 from J, leaving 12 bases between them.

This clonotype was seen a few times. As DNA, the CDR3 is TGTGCCAGCTCACCAATACAAGAGACCCAGTACTTC. Translation gives CASSPIQETQYF. The genes are TRBV18 and TRBJ2-5; D not resolved. The CDR3 loop spans 12 amino acids. Between the trimmed V and J ends, which lost 2 bases and 2 bases, there was a span of 3 bases. Per germline, CDR1 KGHSH and CDR2 LQKENI.

This clonotype appeared a few times. The chain couples TRBV9 to TRBJ2-3; 10 nucleotides agree with TRBD2. V lost 4 bases and J lost 6; bases outside the gene matches: 8. The CDR3 is made up of 15 amino acids. The germline V gene has CDR1 SGDLS and CDR2 YYNGEE. The CDR3 DNA sequence: TGTGCCAGCAGCCCCCAGCGGGGGGGCTGGGATACGCAGTATTTT. Translation gives CASSPQRGGWDTQYF.

This clonotype was recorded many times. The V and J genes are TRBV12-3 or TRBV12-4 and TRBJ1-5; TRBD1 agrees at 7 bases. The V segment lost 5 bases and the J segment 6 bases; nucleotides outside the gene matches: 7. CDR3 length: 14 residues. CDR3 region: CASSMSGGGQPQHF. The CDR3 coding sequence is TGTGCCAGCAGTATGTCAGGGGGAGGTCAGCCCCAGCATTTT.

This clonotype has ten or more counts. This chain joins TRBV7-2 and TRBJ2-7; D may be TRBD1 or TRBD2 (5 bases each). The length of the CDR3 is 14 residues. In germline, CDR1 is SGHTA, CDR2 FQGNSA. The V gene lost 2 bases and the J gene lost 2 bases, with 10 bases spanning the gap. CDR3 sequence (DNA): TGTGCCAGCAGCTTATTGGGACGACCCTACGAGCAGTACTTC. This encodes CASSLLGRPYEQYF.

This chain joins TRBV6-2 or TRBV6-3 and TRBJ2-3, with D possibly matching TRBD2 (5 bases). The V gene's germline CDR1 is MNHEY and CDR2 SVGEGT. There are 15 residues in the CDR3. V lost 7 bases and J 0 bases, leaving 14 bases between the germline ends. The CDR3 sequence is CASKRISGSTDTQYF. CDR3 bases: TGTGCCAGCAAGAGGATAAGCGGTAGCACAGATACGCAGTATTTT.

Details on this clonotype: Being one base from a much bigger clone, this may be a read error. The rearrangement links TRBV28 to TRBJ2-7; D is undetermined. CDR3 size: 11 residues. The V and J ends lost 7 bases and 0 bases respectively, with 4 bases between them. Germline loops: CDR1 MDHEN, CDR2 SYDVKM. CDR3 nucleotides: TGTGCCAGCACCGCCTCCTACGAGCAGTACTTC. The encoded protein is CASTASYEQYF.

This clonotype was detected only a few times. The V gene is TRBV12-3 or TRBV12-4, the J gene TRBJ2-7; tentatively, D is TRBD2 (5 bases). Trimming took off 3 bases at V and 5 bases at J, with 14 bases between the two ends. The CDR3 totals 14 residues. CDR3 sequence reads: CASSFVGSGNEQYF. The CDR3 DNA reads as TGTGCCAGCAGTTTTGTAGGATCGGGGAACGAGCAGTACTTC.